This TCR beta chain was sequenced during a study of cytomegalovirus exposure and HLA in healthy donors. Overall study findings and caveats: Researchers reported in a later analysis that a missense DCLRE1C variant was tied to TCR beta V- and J-gene trimming. In terms of immune exposure information, only CMV serostatus was available.

Healthy bone marrow donors made up the donors. The PCR had 60 Vbeta and 13 Jbeta primers. TCRdb's copy holds only in-frame clones and misses some; the assay was immunoSEQ multiplex PCR. The sample contains about 120,000 clones, around 78% of which appear only once. The CDR3 runs to 15 residues. Trimming stripped 5 bases from V and 1 base from J, with 15 bases between. Looked up from germline, CDR1 is SGHRS and CDR2 is YFSETQ. As to this clone: Its specificity is unknown.

The origin of this receptor is a woman in her thirties in good health and CMV-seropositive. Sequencing input: PBMCs. The V and J genes are TRBV5-1 and TRBJ1-1; D remains unclear. The CDR3 reads CASRWEAGKNTEAFF. The CDR3 DNA is TGCGCCAGCAGGTGGGAAGCCGGGAAGAACACTGAAGCTTTCTTT.